This TCR beta chain is from a study of blood T cell repertoires in COVID-19. On the study more broadly: Samples taken during acute and convalescent COVID-19 were collected in the United States, Italy and Spain. Sample material is recorded as cDNA or gDNA derived from T cells, B-cell-depleted T cells, or PBMCs.

Germline V CDR1 and CDR2: MDHEN, SYDVKM. The CDR3 is 16 residues long. With 1 base clipped from V and 2 bases from J, the junction kept 4 bases outside the gene matches. The table came from immunoSEQ multiplex PCR; TCRdb's copy has only in-frame clones and leaves some out. The sample includes 250,000 to 350,000 clones, roughly 88% of them seen just once. This rearrangement joins TRBV28 to TRBJ1-5, with 8 bases lining up with TRBD1. Sequenced: peripheral blood. This clonotype was obtained from a human donor with COVID-19, enrolled during active disease. The donor label of this sample is uncertain. The CDR3 region has the DNA TGTGCCAGCAGTTTATCTGGACAGGGACGCAATCAGCCCCAGCATTTT. Amino acid sequence: CASSLSGQGRNQPQHF.